Listed below are T cell receptor beta chains from one sample, sequenced in a study of cytomegalovirus exposure and HLA in healthy donors. Libraries were prepared by immunoSEQ multiplex PCR; TCRdb keeps only in-frame clonotypes and omits some of them. The sample yields some 78,000 clones, 90% to 96% seen once. Source material: PBMCs. The receptors here all came from a man aged 18 to 35 in good health and CMV-seropositive. Both conserved end residues are trimmed from each CDR3. The order of the fields is J gene, CDR3 length, V gene, clone size, CDR3 protein. Clone size is given for some rows only: seen once, a few or many times, or a class if the clone is expanded.

>TRBJ2-3|11|TRBV27|.
ASSLSRPDTQY
>TRBJ1-2|11|TRBV2|.
ASSGAGLYGYT
>TRBJ1-5|13|TRBV19|.
ASSMSTGGYQPQH
>TRBJ2-2|14|TRBV27|once
ASSVWSSLGTGELF
>TRBJ2-3|15|TRBV11-2|once
ASSLVLASGVADTQY
>TRBJ2-5|12|TRBV29-1|.
SVEGRSGQETQY
>TRBJ1-1|14|TRBV18|.
ASSPALTTGNTEAF
>TRBJ1-4|13|TRBV27|.
ASSLTRTSNEKLF
>TRBJ2-1|16|TRBV23-1|.
ASSLSLTGKRPYNEQF
>TRBJ2-7|10|TRBV28|once
ASSASRDEQY
>TRBJ1-5|10|TRBV2|.
ASSEGQQPQH
>TRBJ2-7|14|TRBV12-2|.
ASRSLFPRGYYEQY
>TRBJ2-5|15|TRBV10-1|once
ASSESGLAEAPETQY
>TRBJ2-3|13|TRBV5-1|.
ASSIGQLSTDTQY
>TRBJ2-7|12|TRBV6-6|.
ASSSGLAGDEQY
>TRBJ1-2|10|TRBV5-4|.
ASSLMSRGYT
>TRBJ2-1|13|TRBV6-5|.
ASSPDRRSYNEQF
>TRBJ1-4|13|TRBV5-1|.
ASSVDRGRDEKLF
>TRBJ1-1|13|TRBV18|.
ASSSSYTGNTEAF
>TRBJ1-2|13|TRBV14|.
ASSQDLGKARGYT
>TRBJ1-5|14|TRBV4-1|.
ASSQGTGYSNQPQH
>TRBJ2-1|14|TRBV4-1|.
ASSQRLAGGSNEQF
>TRBJ2-2|13|TRBV6-5|.
ASNRATRFTGELF
>TRBJ2-7|11|TRBV6-5|.
ASRRAGWYEQY
>TRBJ2-5|9|TRBV29-1|.
SAGEGETQY
>TRBJ1-1|13|TRBV19|.
ASSIAARGNTEAF
>TRBJ1-4|12|TRBV7-6|.
ASSRRAGEEKLF
>TRBJ2-1|13|TRBV15|once
ATSRDSGNRDEQF
>TRBJ2-1|13|TRBV7-8|.
ASRLSGRAYNEQF
>TRBJ2-7|13|TRBV4-2|.
ASSQDATSTLEQY
>TRBJ2-5|12|TRBV7-9|.
ASSGRGQGETQY
>TRBJ2-1|13|TRBV5-6|.
ASLTGTSFHNEQF
>TRBJ1-1|11|TRBV6-5|.
ASSYSGGTEAF
>TRBJ2-7|14|TRBV5-1|.
ASSLGAGAGQYEQY
>TRBJ2-2|13|TRBV2|.
ASSVWAGDTGELF
>TRBJ2-3|15|TRBV9|once
ASSRDTSGIVPDTQY
>TRBJ2-3|10|TRBV5-1|.
ASSDEADTQY
>TRBJ2-1|13|TRBV29-1|.
SVNFGVISYNEQF
>TRBJ2-1|14|TRBV5-4|.
ASSPRVGTSYNEQF
>TRBJ1-1|13|TRBV28|.
ASNRPPRGEAEAF
>TRBJ1-5|13|TRBV27|.
ASSSDRGGNQPQH